This TCR beta chain was found in a study of early T cells in non-severe SARS-CoV-2 infection. V lost 6 bases and J 6 bases, leaving 11 bases between the germline ends. Germline CDR1 reads LNHDA; CDR2 reads SQIVND (reference sequence). The CDR3 contains 13 residues. TCRdb passed the 5' RACE reads through MiXCR, listing each CDR3 protein once. Among some 40,000 distinct CDR3 sequences listed, around 5.1% were seen once. This clonotype was recorded many times. The sequence came from an adult who was a healthcare worker with PCR-confirmed SARS-CoV-2 infection or an uninfected control (not recorded which). Sample: whole blood, taken at baseline. The chain recombines TRBV19 with TRBJ2-2; no firm D call. CDR3: CASSPDKAGELFF. CDR3 in DNA: TGTGCCAGTAGCCCCGACAAAGCCGGGGAGCTGTTTTTT.